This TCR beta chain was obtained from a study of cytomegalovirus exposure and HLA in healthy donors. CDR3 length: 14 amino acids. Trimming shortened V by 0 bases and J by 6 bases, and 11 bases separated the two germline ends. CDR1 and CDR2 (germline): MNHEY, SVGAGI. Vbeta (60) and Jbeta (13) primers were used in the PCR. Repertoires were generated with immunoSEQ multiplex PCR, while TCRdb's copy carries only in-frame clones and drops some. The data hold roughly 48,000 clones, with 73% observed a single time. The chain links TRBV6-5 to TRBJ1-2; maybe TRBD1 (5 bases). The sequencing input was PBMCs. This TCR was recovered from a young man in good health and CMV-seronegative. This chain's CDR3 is CASSYSSLGDGYTF. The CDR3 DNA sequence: TGTGCCAGCAGTTACTCTTCCTTAGGGGATGGCTACACCTTC.